This TCR beta chain was obtained from a study of vaccination effects on CD4 cells after COVID-19 (dated by TCRdb to between 2022 and 2023). In terms of the full investigation: Each participant got two doses of an mRNA SARS-CoV-2 vaccine, either BNT162b2 or mRNA-1273. A total of some eleven COVID-19 convalescent patients and a handful of SARS-CoV-2-naive healthy vaccine recipients were included in the full study. Cultures from other donors in the study were sequenced with the Oncomine TCR Beta short-read assay on an Illumina iSeq 100. The study compared SARS-CoV-2 spike-specific CD4+ TCR repertoires before and after mRNA vaccination in COVID-19 convalescent patients and infection-naive vaccine recipients. Overall study results and their limits: In healthy vaccine recipients, vaccine-induced clones were almost all SARS-CoV-2 mono-reactive, with only 1 of 255 cross-reactive with common cold coronaviruses. The study was limited by a small number of convalescent patients and lacked early post-infection timepoints. Both infection-induced and vaccine-induced clones contracted markedly at late post-vaccination timepoints, which is consistent with waning T cell responses.

In regard to this clone: It has no known antigen specificity. No much larger clone is present one base from it, and per-base qualities are unavailable.

In the ViraFEST assay, PBMC were stimulated with viral peptide pools, and TCR sequencing was then used to find antigen-specific CD4+ T cell clonotypes based on their expansion. After more than nine days of culture, CD4+ T cells were isolated with the EasySep CD4+ T cell isolation kit. None of the healthy vaccine recipients had a prior SARS-CoV-2 infection, which was confirmed by nucleocapsid antibody tests that came back negative both before and after vaccination. About 2.1 million PBMC per well were cultured in IMDM with 5% human AB serum, roughly 11 IU/ml IL-2 and gentamicin, plus 10 ug/ml peptides. Half of the culture medium was replaced with fresh IL-2-containing medium on days 3 and 7. Each peptide stimulation condition was cultured in triplicate wells unless otherwise noted. PBMC were separated from whole blood using Ficoll-Paque Plus gradient centrifugation and were then either cryopreserved at -140C or used fresh. The overlapping peptide pools covered the spike proteins of SARS-CoV-2 and of the common cold coronaviruses HCoV-NL63, HCoV-OC43 and HCoV-229E. The QIAamp micro DNA kit was used to extract genomic DNA from the cultured CD4+ T cells.

V is reduced by 1 base and J by 9 bases, leaving a spacing of 9 bases between them. CDR1 and CDR2 are drawn from the germline V gene: SNHLY, FYNNEI. The CDR3 spans 12 residues, from the cysteine through the phenylalanine. This entry keeps only the CDR3 DNA: 36 bases, framed from base 1. The library came from the immunoSEQ multiplex PCR assay. TCR beta CDR3 sequencing was performed on DNA from the cultured, isolated CD4+ T cells. Per the authors' processing: The analysis removed non-productive TCR sequences, trimmed reads to the CDR3 region, and retained only CDR3s that were 7 or more amino acids long. The MANAFEST web app was used to identify antigen-specific clonotypes by comparing expansion in peptide wells with expansion in reference cultures. For clones to be considered positive, expansion at FDR<0.05 versus reference and all other wells, an odds ratio above 5, and a frequency above 0.1% in two replicate wells were required. Clonotypes significantly expanded in SARS-CoV-2 spike wells and in at least one common cold coronavirus spike condition were defined as cross-reactive. CDR3 similarity was assessed by Levenshtein distance with the stringdist R package, and unrooted trees were built with ape in R 3.6.1. TCRdb mirrors the immuneACCESS table, restricted to in-frame sequences. Some clones are absent from its copies; in checked studies, under half trace to an unresolved V gene, and the reason for the others is unknown. That table is the source of V, J and clone size, and D and trimming were worked out from the DNA. This sample is represented by 28,000 or so clones; around 70% of them were singletons. Clones ranked in the top ten supply about 10% of the sample.

The specimen comprised CD4+ T cells from PBMCs cultured with SARS-CoV-2 spike peptides, sampled before COVID-19 vaccination. The cell subset or site label on this specimen signifies: SARS-CoV-2 spike overlapping peptide pool stimulation. The TCR originated in a human donor who received a COVID-19 vaccine. The chain couples TRBV2 to TRBJ1-2; the D gene assignment is ambiguous. CDR3 reads: CASSEGASSYTF. The DNA reads TGTGCCAGCAGTGAAGGGGCGTCTAGCTACACCTTC.